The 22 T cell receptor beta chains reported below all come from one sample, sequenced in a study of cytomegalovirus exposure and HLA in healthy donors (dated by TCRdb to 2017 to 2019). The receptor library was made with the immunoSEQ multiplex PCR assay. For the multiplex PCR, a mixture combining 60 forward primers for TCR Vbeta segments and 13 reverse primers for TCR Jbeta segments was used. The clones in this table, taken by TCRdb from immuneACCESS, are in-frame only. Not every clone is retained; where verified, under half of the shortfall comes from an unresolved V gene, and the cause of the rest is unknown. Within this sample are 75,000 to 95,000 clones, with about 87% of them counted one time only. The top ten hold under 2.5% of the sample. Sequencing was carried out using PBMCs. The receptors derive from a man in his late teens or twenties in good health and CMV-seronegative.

CDR3 sequence (DNA): TGCGCCAGCAGCCAACGAGCAGGGGATACGCAGTATTTT. It translates to CASSQRAGDTQYF. The chain uses TRBV4-3 and TRBJ2-3; D is possibly TRBD1 (5 bases). The CDR3 contains 13 residues. V gave up 2 bases and J gave up 6 bases, with 9 bases separating them. Looked up from germline, CDR1 is LGHNA and CDR2 is YSLEER.

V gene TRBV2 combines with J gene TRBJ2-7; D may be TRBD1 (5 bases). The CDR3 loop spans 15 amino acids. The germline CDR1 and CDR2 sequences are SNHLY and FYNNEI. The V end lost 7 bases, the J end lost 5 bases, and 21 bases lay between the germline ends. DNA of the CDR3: TGTGCCAGCACAACGAAAGGGGATTATAGCCACGAGCAGTACTTC. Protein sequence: CASTTKGDYSHEQYF.

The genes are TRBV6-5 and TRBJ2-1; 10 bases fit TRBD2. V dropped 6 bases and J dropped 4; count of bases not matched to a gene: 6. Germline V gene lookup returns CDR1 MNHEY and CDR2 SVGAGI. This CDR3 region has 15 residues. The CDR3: CASSSLAGPYNEQFF. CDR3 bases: TGTGCCAGCAGCTCACTAGCGGGACCGTACAATGAGCAGTTCTTC.

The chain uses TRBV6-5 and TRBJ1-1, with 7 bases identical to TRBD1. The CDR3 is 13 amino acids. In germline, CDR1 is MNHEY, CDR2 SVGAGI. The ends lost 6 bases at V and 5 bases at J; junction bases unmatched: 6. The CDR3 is CASSPRGRTEAFF. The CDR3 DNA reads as TGTGCCAGCAGCCCCAGGGGGAGGACTGAAGCTTTCTTT.

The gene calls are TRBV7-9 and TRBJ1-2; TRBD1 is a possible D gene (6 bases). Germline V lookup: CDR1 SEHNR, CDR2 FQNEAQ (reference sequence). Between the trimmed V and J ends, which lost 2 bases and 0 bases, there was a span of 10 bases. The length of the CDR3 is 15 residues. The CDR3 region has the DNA TGTGCCAGCAGCTTAACCAGACAGGCTAACTATGGCTACACCTTC. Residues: CASSLTRQANYGYTF.

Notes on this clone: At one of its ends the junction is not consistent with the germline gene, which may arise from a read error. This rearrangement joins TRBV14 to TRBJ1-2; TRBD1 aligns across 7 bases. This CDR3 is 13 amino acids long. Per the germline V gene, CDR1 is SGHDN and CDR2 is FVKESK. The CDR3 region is CASSQDRDSRGSF. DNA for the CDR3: TGTGCCAGCAGCCAAGATCGGGACAGCCGTGGGAGCTTC. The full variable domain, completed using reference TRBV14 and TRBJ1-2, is EAGVTQFPSHSVIEKGQTVTLRCDPISGHDNLYWYRRVMGKEIKFLLHFVKESKQDESGMPNNRFLAERTGGTYSTLKVQPAELEDSGVYFCASSQDRDSRGSFGSGTRLTVV.

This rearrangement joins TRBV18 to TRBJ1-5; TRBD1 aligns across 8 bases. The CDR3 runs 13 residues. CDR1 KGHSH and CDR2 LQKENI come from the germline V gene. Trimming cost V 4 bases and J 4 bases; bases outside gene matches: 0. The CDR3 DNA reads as TGTGCCAGCTCACGACAGGGGAATCAGCCCCAGCATTTT. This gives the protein CASSRQGNQPQHF.

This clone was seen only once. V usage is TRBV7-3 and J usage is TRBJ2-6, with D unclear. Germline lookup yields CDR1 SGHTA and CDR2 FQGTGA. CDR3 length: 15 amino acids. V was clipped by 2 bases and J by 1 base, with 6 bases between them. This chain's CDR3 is CASSLGQSGANVLTF. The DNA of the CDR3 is TGTGCCAGCAGCTTAGGGCAGTCTGGGGCCAACGTCCTGACTTTC.

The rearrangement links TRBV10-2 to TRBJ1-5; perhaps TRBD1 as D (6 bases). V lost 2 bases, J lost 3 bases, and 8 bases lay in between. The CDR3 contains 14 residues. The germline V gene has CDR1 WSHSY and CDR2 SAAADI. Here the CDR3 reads CASSETGSNQPQHF. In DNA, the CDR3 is TGCGCCAGCAGTGAGACAGGGTCCAATCAGCCCCAGCATTTT.

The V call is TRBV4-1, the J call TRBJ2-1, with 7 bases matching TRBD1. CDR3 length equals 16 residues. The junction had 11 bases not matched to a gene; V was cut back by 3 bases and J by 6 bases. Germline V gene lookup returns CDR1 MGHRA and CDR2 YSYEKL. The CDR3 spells CASSQETGVRRNEQFF. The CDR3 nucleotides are TGCGCCAGCAGCCAGGAAACAGGGGTAAGGCGCAATGAGCAGTTCTTC.

The CDR3 sequence: CASSPLQPSEKLFF. The CDR3 coding sequence is TGTGCCAGCAGTCCACTTCAGCCTAGCGAAAAACTGTTTTTT. The rearrangement uses TRBV27 and TRBJ1-4; no firm D call. Germline CDR1 MNHEY, CDR2 SMNVEV (reference sequence). The CDR3 has 14 residues. V lost 5 bases, J lost 8 bases, and 15 bases lay in between.

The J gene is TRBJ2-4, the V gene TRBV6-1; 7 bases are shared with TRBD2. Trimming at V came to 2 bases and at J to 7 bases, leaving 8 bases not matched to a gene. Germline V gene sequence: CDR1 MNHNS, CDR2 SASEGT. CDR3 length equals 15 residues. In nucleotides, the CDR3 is TGTGCCAGCAGTGAACCGGGGGTGGGGGGGAACATTCAGTACTTC. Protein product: CASSEPGVGGNIQYF.

The CDR3 DNA sequence: TGTGCCAGCAGTGCCATGACCGGGACACCCTTCGAGCAGTACTTC. Translating gives CASSAMTGTPFEQYF. The chain couples TRBV6-5 to TRBJ2-7, with D tentatively TRBD1 (6 bases). The CDR3 length is 15 residues. The germline gives CDR1 MNHEY, CDR2 SVGAGI. The V gene lost 5 bases and the J gene lost 6 bases, with 20 bases spanning the gap.

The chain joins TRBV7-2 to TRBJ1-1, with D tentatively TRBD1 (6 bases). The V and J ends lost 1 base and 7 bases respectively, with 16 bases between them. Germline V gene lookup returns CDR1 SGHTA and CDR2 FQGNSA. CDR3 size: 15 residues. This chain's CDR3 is CASSLVSPGQIEAFF. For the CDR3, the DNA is TGTGCCAGCAGCTTAGTTAGCCCTGGACAGATTGAAGCTTTCTTT.

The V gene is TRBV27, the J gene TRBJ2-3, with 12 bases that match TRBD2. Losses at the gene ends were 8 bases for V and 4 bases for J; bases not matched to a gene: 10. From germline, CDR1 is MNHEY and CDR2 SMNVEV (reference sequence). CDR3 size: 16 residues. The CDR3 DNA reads TGTGCCAGCCATCAGACTAGCGGGAGACCGGCAGATACGCAGTATTTT. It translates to CASHQTSGRPADTQYF.

CDR3 nucleotide sequence: TGTGCCAGCAGTCCCCTAGGACAGGGTGTTGTCTCTGGGGCCAACGTCCTGACTTTC. Translated: CASSPLGQGVVSGANVLTF. The V gene is TRBV27, the J gene TRBJ2-6, with 8 bases aligning to TRBD1. The CDR3 is 19 residues long. Trimming at V came to 5 bases and at J to 0 bases, leaving 12 bases not matched to a gene. The germline V gene has CDR1 MNHEY and CDR2 SMNVEV (reference sequence).

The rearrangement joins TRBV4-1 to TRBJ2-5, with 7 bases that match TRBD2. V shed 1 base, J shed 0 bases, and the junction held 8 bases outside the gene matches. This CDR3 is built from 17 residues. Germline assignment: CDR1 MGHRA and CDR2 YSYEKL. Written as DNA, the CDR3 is TGCGCCAGCAGCCAAGTCGCCGTAGCGGGCCACCAAGAGACCCAGTACTTC. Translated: CASSQVAVAGHQETQYF.

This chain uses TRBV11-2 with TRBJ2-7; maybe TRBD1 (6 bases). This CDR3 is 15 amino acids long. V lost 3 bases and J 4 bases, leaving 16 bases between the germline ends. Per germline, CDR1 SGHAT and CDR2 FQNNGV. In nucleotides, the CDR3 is TGTGCCAGCAGCTTGCACCGGGACAACCGTTACGAGCAGTACTTC. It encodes CASSLHRDNRYEQYF.

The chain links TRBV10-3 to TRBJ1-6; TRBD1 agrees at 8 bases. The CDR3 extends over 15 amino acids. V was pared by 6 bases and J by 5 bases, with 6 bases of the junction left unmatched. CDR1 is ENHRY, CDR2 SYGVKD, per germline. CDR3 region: CAIRPTGENNSPLHF. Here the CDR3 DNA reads TGTGCCATCAGACCGACAGGGGAGAATAATTCACCCCTCCACTTT.

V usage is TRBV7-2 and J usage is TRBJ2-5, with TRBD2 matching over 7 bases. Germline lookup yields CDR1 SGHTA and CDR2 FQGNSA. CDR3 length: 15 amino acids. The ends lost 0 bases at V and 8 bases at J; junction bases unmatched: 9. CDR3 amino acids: CASSLAGAGPGTQYF. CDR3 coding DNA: TGTGCCAGCAGCTTAGCCGGAGCGGGGCCAGGAACCCAGTACTTC.

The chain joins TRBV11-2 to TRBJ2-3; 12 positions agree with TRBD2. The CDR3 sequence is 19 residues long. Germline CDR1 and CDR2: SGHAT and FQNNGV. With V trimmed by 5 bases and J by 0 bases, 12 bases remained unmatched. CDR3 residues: CASSKWKRLAGGSTDTQYF. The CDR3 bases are TGTGCCAGCAGCAAGTGGAAAAGGCTAGCGGGAGGGAGCACAGATACGCAGTATTTT.

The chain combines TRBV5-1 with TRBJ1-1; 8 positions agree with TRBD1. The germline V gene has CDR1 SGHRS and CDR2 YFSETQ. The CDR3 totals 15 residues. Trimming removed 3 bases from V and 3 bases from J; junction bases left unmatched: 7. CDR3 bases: TGCGCCAGCAGCTCGGGAGACAGGGGACACACTGAAGCTTTCTTT. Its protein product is CASSSGDRGHTEAFF.